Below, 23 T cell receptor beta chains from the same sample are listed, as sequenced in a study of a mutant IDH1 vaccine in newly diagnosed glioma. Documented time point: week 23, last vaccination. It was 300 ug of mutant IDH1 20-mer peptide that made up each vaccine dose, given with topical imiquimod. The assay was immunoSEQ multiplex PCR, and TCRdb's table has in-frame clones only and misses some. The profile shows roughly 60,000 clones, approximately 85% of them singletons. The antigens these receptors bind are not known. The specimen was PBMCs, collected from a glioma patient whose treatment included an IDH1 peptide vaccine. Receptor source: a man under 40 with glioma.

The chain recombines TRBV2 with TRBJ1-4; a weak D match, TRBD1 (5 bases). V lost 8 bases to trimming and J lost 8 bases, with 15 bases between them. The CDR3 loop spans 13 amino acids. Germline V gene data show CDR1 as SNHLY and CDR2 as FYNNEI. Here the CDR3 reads CASLRVGEEKLFF. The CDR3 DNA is TGTGCCAGCCTCAGGGTAGGCGAAGAAAAACTGTTTTTT. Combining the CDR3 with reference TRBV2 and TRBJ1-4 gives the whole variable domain EPEVTQTPSHQVTQMGQEVILRCVPISNHLYFYWYRQILGQKVEFLVSFYNNEISEKSEIFDDQFSVERPDGSNFTLKIRSTKLEDSAMYFCASLRVGEEKLFFGSGTQLSVL.

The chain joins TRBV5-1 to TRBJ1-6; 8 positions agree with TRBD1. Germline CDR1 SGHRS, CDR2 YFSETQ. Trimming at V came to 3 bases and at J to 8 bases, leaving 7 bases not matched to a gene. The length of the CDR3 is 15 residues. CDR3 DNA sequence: TGCGCCAGCAGCTCGCGGACAGGGTCCGATTCACCCCTCCACTTT. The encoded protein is CASSSRTGSDSPLHF.

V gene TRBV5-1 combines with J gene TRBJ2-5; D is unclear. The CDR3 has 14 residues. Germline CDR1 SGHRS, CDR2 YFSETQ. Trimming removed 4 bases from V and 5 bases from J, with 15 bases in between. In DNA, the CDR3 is TGCGCCAGCAGCATGGGCCCCGAAAGCGAGACCCAGTACTTC. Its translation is CASSMGPESETQYF.

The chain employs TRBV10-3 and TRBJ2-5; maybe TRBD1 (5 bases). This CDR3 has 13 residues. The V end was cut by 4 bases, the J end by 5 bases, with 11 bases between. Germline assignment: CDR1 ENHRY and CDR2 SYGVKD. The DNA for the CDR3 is TGTGCCATCAGTGTTACAGGTGGGGAGACCCAGTACTTC. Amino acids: CAISVTGGETQYF.

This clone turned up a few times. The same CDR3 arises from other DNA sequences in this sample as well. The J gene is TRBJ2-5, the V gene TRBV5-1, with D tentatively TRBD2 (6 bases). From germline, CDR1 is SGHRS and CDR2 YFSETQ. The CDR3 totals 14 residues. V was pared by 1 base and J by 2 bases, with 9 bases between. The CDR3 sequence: CASSLTSPQETQYF. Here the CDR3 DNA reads TGCGCCAGCAGCTTGACTAGCCCACAAGAGACCCAGTACTTC.

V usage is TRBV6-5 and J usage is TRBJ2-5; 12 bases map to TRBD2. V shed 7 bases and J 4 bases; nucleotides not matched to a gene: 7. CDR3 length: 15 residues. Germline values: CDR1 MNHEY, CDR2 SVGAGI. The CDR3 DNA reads TGTGCCAGCAAGCTAGCGGGGGGGCCCGGAGAGACCCAGTACTTC. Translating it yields CASKLAGGPGETQYF.

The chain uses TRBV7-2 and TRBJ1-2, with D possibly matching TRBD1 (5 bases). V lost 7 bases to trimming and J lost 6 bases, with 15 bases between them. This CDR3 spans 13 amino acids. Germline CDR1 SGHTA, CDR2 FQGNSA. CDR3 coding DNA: TGTGCCAGCACCGCAGGGATGGGGAATGGCTACACCTTC. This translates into CASTAGMGNGYTF.

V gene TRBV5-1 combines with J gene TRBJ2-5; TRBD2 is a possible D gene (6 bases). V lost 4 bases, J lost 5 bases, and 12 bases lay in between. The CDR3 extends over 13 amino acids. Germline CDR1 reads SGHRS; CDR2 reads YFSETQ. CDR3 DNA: TGCGCCAGCAGCCCGGGAGCGTTGGAGACCCAGTACTTC. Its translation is CASSPGALETQYF.

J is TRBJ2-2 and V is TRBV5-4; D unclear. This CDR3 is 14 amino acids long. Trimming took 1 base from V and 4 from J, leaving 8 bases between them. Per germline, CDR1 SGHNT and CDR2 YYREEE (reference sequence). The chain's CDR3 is CASSLMGSTGELFF. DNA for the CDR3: TGTGCCAGCAGCTTGATGGGTTCCACCGGGGAGCTGTTTTTT.

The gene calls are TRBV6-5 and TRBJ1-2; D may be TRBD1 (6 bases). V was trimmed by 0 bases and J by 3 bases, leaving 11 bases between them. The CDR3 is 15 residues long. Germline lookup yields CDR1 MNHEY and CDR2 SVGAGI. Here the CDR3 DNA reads TGTGCCAGCAGTTACTCTGTTGGGACACACTATGGCTACACCTTC. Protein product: CASSYSVGTHYGYTF.

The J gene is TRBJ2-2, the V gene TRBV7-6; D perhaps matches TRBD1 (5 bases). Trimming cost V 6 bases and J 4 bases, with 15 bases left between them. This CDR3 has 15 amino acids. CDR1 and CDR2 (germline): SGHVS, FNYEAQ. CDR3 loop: CASRPKTEPTGELFF. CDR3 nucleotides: TGTGCCAGCAGACCTAAGACAGAACCCACCGGGGAGCTGTTTTTT. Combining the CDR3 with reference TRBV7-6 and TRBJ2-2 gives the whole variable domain GAGVSQSPRYKVTKRGQDVALRCDPISGHVSLYWYRQALGQGPEFLTYFNYEAQQDKSGLPNDRFSAERPEGSISTLTIQRTEQRDSAMYRCASRPKTEPTGELFFGEGSRLTVL.

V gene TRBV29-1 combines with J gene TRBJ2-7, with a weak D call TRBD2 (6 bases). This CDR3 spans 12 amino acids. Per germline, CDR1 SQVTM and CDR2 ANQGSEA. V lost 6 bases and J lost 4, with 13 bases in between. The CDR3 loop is CSVGDSGYEQYF. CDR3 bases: TGCAGCGTAGGCGACAGCGGGTACGAGCAGTACTTC.

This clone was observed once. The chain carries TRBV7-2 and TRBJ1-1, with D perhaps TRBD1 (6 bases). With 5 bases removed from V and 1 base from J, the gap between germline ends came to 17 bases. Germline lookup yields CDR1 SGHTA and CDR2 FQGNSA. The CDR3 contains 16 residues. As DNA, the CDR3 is TGTGCCAGCAGCCAAGACAGGACCCAGGGGAACACTGAAGCTTTCTTT. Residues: CASSQDRTQGNTEAFF.

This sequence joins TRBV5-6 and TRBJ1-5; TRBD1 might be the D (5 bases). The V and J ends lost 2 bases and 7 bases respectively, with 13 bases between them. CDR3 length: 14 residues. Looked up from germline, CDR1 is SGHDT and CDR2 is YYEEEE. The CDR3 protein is CASSFRGIRQPQHF. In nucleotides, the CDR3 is TGTGCCAGCAGCTTCCGGGGGATTCGGCAGCCCCAGCATTTT.

The CDR3 region has the DNA TGTGCCAGCAGCTTTGGGATCGCAGGAGAGAGCGATACGCAGTATTTT. Protein: CASSFGIAGESDTQYF. The chain combines TRBV11-2 with TRBJ2-3; D call uncertain. Germline loops: CDR1 SGHAT, CDR2 FQNNGV. V lost 3 bases, J lost 6 bases, and 19 bases lay in between. The CDR3 has 16 amino acids.

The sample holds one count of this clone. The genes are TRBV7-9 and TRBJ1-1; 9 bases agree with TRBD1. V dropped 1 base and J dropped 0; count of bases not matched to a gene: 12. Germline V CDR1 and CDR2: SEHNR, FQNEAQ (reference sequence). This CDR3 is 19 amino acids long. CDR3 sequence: CASSLEPVDRGVMNTEAFF. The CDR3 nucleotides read TGTGCCAGCAGCTTAGAGCCCGTGGACAGGGGCGTAATGAACACTGAAGCTTTCTTT.

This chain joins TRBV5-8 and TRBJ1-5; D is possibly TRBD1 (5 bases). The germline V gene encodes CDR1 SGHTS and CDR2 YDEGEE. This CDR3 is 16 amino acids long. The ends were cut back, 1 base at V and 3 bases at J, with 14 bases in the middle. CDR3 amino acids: CASSLSQGVDNQPQHF. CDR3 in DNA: TGTGCCAGCAGCTTGAGTCAGGGAGTAGACAATCAGCCCCAGCATTTT.

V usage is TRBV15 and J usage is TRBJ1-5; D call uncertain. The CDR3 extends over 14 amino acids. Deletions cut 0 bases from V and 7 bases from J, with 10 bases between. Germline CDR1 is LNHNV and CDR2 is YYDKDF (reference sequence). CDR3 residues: CATSRDFAGQPQHF. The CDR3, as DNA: TGTGCCACCAGCAGAGATTTTGCAGGACAGCCCCAGCATTTT.

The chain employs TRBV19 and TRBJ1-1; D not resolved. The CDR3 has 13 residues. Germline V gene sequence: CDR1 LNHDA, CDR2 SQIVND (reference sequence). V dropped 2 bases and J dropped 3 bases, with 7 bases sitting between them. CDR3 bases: TGTGCCAGTAGTATAATGGGGTACACTGAAGCTTTCTTT. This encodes CASSIMGYTEAFF.

The CDR3 region has the DNA TGTGCCAGCAGTTACTCCTCCGTAGGCCATAATTCACCCCTCCACTTT. Encoded protein: CASSYSSVGHNSPLHF. The chain recombines TRBV6-6 with TRBJ1-6, with D unresolved. In germline, CDR1 is MNHNY, CDR2 SVGAGI (reference sequence). The length of the CDR3 is 16 residues. Trimming removed 0 bases from V and 5 bases from J, with 11 bases in between.

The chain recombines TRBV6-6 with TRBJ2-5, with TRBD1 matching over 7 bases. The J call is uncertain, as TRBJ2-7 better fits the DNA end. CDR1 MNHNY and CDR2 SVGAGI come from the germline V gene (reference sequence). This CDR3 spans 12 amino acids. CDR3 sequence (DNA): TGTGCCACCCTGACAGGGAAGTACGAGCAGTACTTC. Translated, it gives CATLTGKYEQYF.

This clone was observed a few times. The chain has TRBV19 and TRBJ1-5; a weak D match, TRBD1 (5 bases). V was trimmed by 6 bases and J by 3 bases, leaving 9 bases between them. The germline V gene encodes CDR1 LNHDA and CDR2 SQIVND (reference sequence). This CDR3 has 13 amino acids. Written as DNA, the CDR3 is TGTGCCAGTAGCGAGACAGTCAATCAGCCCCAGCATTTT. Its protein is CASSETVNQPQHF.

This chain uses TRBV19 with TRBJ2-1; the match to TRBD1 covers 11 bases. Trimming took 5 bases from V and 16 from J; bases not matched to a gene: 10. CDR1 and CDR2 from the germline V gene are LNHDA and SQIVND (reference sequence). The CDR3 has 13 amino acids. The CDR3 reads CASSPNRDRGKFF. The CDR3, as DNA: TGTGCCAGTAGTCCGAATCGGGACAGGGGGAAATTCTTC.